This passage covers 14 T cell receptor beta chains from one sample sequenced in a study of cytomegalovirus exposure and HLA in healthy donors (dated by TCRdb to about 2017). To prepare the library, the immunoSEQ multiplex PCR assay was applied. For the multiplex PCR, a mixture combining 60 forward primers for TCR Vbeta segments and 13 reverse primers for TCR Jbeta segments was used. Here the immuneACCESS table is served through TCRdb, limited to in-frame sequences with V and J called. Missing clones are a known gap in these copies; in checked studies unresolved V genes cover under half, and the rest lacks a known reason. This sample holds 140,000 or so clones; roughly 80% were observed only once. The ten largest clones represent about 1.3% of the sample. Specimen: PBMCs. Receptor source: a female donor in good health and CMV-seronegative.

The V call is TRBV28, the J call TRBJ2-1; D is possibly TRBD2 (6 bases). V was shortened by 5 bases and J by 1 base, with 18 bases between the two germline ends. Germline V gives CDR1 MDHEN, CDR2 SYDVKM. The CDR3 extends over 17 amino acids. CDR3 protein: CASSSVGRTRSYNEQFF. The CDR3 DNA reads as TGTGCCAGCAGTAGCGTAGGGAGGACTCGGTCCTACAATGAGCAGTTCTTC.

J is TRBJ1-1 and V is TRBV28, with D perhaps matching TRBD1 (5 bases). Per germline, CDR1 MDHEN and CDR2 SYDVKM. Trimming removed 5 bases at V and 7 bases at J, with 14 bases between. This CDR3 is 13 amino acids long. DNA for the CDR3: TGTGCCAGCAGTCAACAGGATCCTAGTGAAGCTTTCTTT. It codes for CASSQQDPSEAFF.

J is TRBJ1-2 and V is TRBV28, with 7 positions matching TRBD1. CDR3 length: 13 amino acids. V was clipped by 1 base and J by 8 bases; unmatched bases: 4. Germline lookup yields CDR1 MDHEN and CDR2 SYDVKM. CDR3 region: CASSLSRGLGYTF. The CDR3 bases are TGTGCCAGCAGTTTATCAAGGGGGCTGGGCTACACCTTC.

This sequence joins TRBV7-6 and TRBJ1-5, with a weak D call TRBD1 (6 bases). The CDR3 length is 13 residues. V was trimmed by 5 bases and J by 10 bases, leaving 15 bases between them. Per the germline V gene, CDR1 is SGHVS and CDR2 is FNYEAQ. The CDR3, as DNA: TGTGCCAGCAGCCGACAGGCCCTAGAACCCCAGCATTTT. Residues: CASSRQALEPQHF. Full variable domain (remainder filled in from reference TRBV7-6 and TRBJ1-5): GAGVSQSPRYKVTKRGQDVALRCDPISGHVSLYWYRQALGQGPEFLTYFNYEAQQDKSGLPNDRFSAERPEGSISTLTIQRTEQRDSAMYRCASSRQALEPQHFGDGTRLSIL.

This chain connects TRBV19 to TRBJ1-5; 7 bases agree with TRBD1. This CDR3 contains 15 residues. J gave up 1 base and V 5 bases, and 5 bases lay outside the gene matches. The germline CDR1 and CDR2 sequences are LNHDA and SQIVND (reference sequence). The CDR3 DNA reads TGTGCCAGTAGTGCTGTCAGGGGGAGCAATCAGCCCCAGCATTTT. Translation gives CASSAVRGSNQPQHF. Using reference TRBV19 and TRBJ1-5 for the parts outside the CDR3, the full variable domain is DGGITQSPKYLFRKEGQNVTLSCEQNLNHDAMYWYRQDPGQGLRLIYYSQIVNDFQKGDIAEGYSVSREKKESFPLTVTSAQKNPTAFYLCASSAVRGSNQPQHFGDGTRLSIL.

Details on this clone: The sample has other DNA sequences that encode this CDR3 too. V usage is TRBV6-5 and J usage is TRBJ1-1; 7 bases are shared with TRBD1. CDR3 length: 13 amino acids. V trimming: 6 bases; J trimming: 3 bases; junction bases outside the gene matches: 4. CDR1 is MNHEY and CDR2 is SVGAGI in the germline V gene. DNA for the CDR3: TGTGCCAGCAGCCTAACAGGGGACACTGAAGCTTTCTTT. As protein: CASSLTGDTEAFF.

This clone has just a few counts. The chain recombines TRBV30 with TRBJ2-7; D is possibly TRBD2 (6 bases). Between the trimmed V and J ends, which lost 5 bases and 0 bases, there was a span of 14 bases. There are 14 residues in the CDR3. CDR1 is GTSNPN, CDR2 SVGIG, per germline (reference sequence). CDR3 residues: CAWSEGGLSYEQYF. CDR3 in DNA: TGTGCCTGGTCCGAGGGAGGTCTCTCCTACGAGCAGTACTTC.

This sequence joins TRBV28 and TRBJ1-1; D gene ambiguous. Between the trimmed V and J ends, which lost 4 bases and 11 bases, there was a span of 11 bases. This CDR3 region has 11 residues. The V gene's germline CDR1 is MDHEN and CDR2 SYDVKM. CDR3 coding DNA: TGTGCCAGCAGTTCTCCACCTAATGCTTTCTTT. Translation gives CASSSPPNAFF.

V gene TRBV2 combines with J gene TRBJ1-5; 12 bases line up with TRBD1. This CDR3 comprises 15 residues. V lost 5 bases to trimming and J lost 4 bases; unmatched junction nucleotides: 3. CDR1 and CDR2 (germline): SNHLY, FYNNEI. For the CDR3, the DNA is TGTGCCAGCAGTTGGGACAGGGGGCTGAATCAGCCCCAGCATTTT. Encoded protein: CASSWDRGLNQPQHF. The full variable domain, its missing parts supplied by reference TRBV2 and TRBJ1-5, is EPEVTQTPSHQVTQMGQEVILRCVPISNHLYFYWYRQILGQKVEFLVSFYNNEISEKSEIFDDQFSVERPDGSNFTLKIRSTKLEDSAMYFCASSWDRGLNQPQHFGDGTRLSIL.

The chain links TRBV18 to TRBJ2-7; TRBD1 matches at 7 bases. This CDR3 region has 15 residues. J lost 0 bases, V lost 6 bases, and 8 bases had no gene match. Germline CDR1 KGHSH, CDR2 LQKENI. CDR3 DNA sequence: TGTGCCAGCTCCCCGGTGGGACAGAGCTCCTACGAGCAGTACTTC. This codes for CASSPVGQSSYEQYF.

The gene calls are TRBV30 and TRBJ2-1; 9 nucleotides match TRBD2. Germline trimming cut 2 bases from V and 4 bases from J; bases unmatched to any gene: 6. The CDR3 is 15 residues long. The V gene's germline CDR1 is GTSNPN and CDR2 SVGIG (reference sequence). CDR3 amino acids: CAWSLGAGGYNEQFF. Here the CDR3 DNA reads TGTGCCTGGAGTCTCGGTGCGGGAGGGTACAATGAGCAGTTCTTC.

The rearrangement links TRBV6-5 to TRBJ2-7; D not resolved. This CDR3 has 16 residues. Trimming shortened V by 4 bases and J by 0 bases, and 16 bases separated the two germline ends. CDR1 is MNHEY, CDR2 SVGAGI, per germline. The CDR3: CASSFKATSTSYEQYF. The CDR3, as DNA: TGTGCCAGCAGTTTCAAAGCAACCTCTACCTCCTACGAGCAGTACTTC.

The V and J genes are TRBV18 and TRBJ2-1, with 14 bases fitting TRBD2. Per germline, CDR1 KGHSH and CDR2 LQKENI. The CDR3 totals 19 residues. The junction had 8 bases not matched to a gene; V was cut back by 4 bases and J by 0 bases. The DNA for the CDR3 is TGTGCCAGCTCACAGCCGGGACTAGCGGGAGCGAGCTCCTACAATGAGCAGTTCTTC. It encodes CASSQPGLAGASSYNEQFF.

V gene TRBV10-3 combines with J gene TRBJ2-1; 10 positions match TRBD2. The CDR3 has 13 amino acids. Looked up from germline, CDR1 is ENHRY and CDR2 is SYGVKD. V shed 11 bases, J shed 8 bases, and the junction held 9 bases outside the gene matches. The CDR3 DNA reads TGTGCCGCTAGGACTAGCGGTGCCTATGAGCAGTTCTTC. Translation: CAARTSGAYEQFF.